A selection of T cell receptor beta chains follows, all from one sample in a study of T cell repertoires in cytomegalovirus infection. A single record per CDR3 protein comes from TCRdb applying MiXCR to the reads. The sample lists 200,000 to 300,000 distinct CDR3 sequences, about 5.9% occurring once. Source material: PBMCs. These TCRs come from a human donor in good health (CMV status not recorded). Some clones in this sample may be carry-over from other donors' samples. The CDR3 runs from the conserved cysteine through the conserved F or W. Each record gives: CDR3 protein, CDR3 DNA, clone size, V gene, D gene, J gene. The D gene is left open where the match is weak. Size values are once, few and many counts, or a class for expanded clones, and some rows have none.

CDR3aa: CAWSVGGPQETQYF
CDR3nt: TGTGCCTGGAGTGTGGGAGGACCCCAAGAGACCCAGTACTTC
abundance: once
v_gene: TRBV30
d_gene: NA
j_gene: TRBJ2-5

CDR3aa: CASNRGGSYEQYF
CDR3nt: TGTGCCAGCAATCGCGGGGGCAGCTACGAGCAGTACTTC
abundance: many
v_gene: TRBV12-3/TRBV12-4
d_gene: NA
j_gene: TRBJ2-7

CDR3aa: CSAGLAGAGDTQYF
CDR3nt: TGCAGTGCAGGACTAGCGGGGGCGGGAGATACGCAGTATTTT
abundance: many
v_gene: TRBV20-1
d_gene: TRBD2
j_gene: TRBJ2-3

CDR3aa: CARHWGRGGGGAKNIQYF
CDR3nt: TGTGCCAGGCACTGGGGCAGGGGCGGCGGAGGAGCCAAAAACATTCAGTACTTC
abundance: many
v_gene: TRBV6-1
d_gene: NA
j_gene: TRBJ2-4

CDR3aa: CSVGQVNTGELFF
CDR3nt: TGCAGCGTTGGACAGGTGAACACCGGGGAGCTGTTTTTT
abundance: many
v_gene: TRBV29-1
d_gene: NA
j_gene: TRBJ2-2

CDR3aa: CASRNPGQSPYEQYF
CDR3nt: TGTGCCAGCAGGAATCCGGGACAGAGCCCCTACGAGCAGTACTTC
abundance: NA
v_gene: TRBV6-4
d_gene: TRBD1
j_gene: TRBJ2-7

CDR3aa: CACGTAETQYF
CDR3nt: TGTGCCTGCGGGACAGCAGAGACCCAGTACTTC
abundance: many
v_gene: TRBV10-3
d_gene: NA
j_gene: TRBJ2-5

CDR3aa: CASSQLRPRTAGELFF
CDR3nt: TGCGCCAGCAGCCAGCTTCGACCTAGGACAGCCGGGGAGCTGTTTTTT
abundance: many
v_gene: TRBV4-1
d_gene: NA
j_gene: TRBJ2-2

CDR3aa: CSALRGGTQETQYF
CDR3nt: TGCAGTGCTTTGCGCGGGGGGACTCAAGAGACCCAGTACTTC
abundance: many
v_gene: TRBV20-1
d_gene: TRBD2
j_gene: TRBJ2-5

CDR3aa: CASSWDRYEQYF
CDR3nt: TGTGCCAGCAGCTGGGACAGGTACGAGCAGTACTTC
abundance: many
v_gene: TRBV5-6
d_gene: TRBD1
j_gene: TRBJ2-7

CDR3aa: CASNSRQGGVYEQYF
CDR3nt: TGTGCCAGCAACTCGAGACAGGGAGGAGTCTACGAGCAGTACTTC
abundance: many
v_gene: TRBV6-2/TRBV6-3
d_gene: NA
j_gene: TRBJ2-7

CDR3aa: CASSLGHSQVSGNTIYF
CDR3nt: TGTGCCAGCAGCTTAGGCCACTCACAAGTCTCTGGAAACACCATATATTTT
abundance: NA
v_gene: TRBV11-2
d_gene: NA
j_gene: TRBJ1-3

CDR3aa: CSAPGQGNTGELFF
CDR3nt: TGCAGTGCTCCGGGACAGGGGAACACCGGGGAGCTGTTTTTT
abundance: many
v_gene: TRBV20-1
d_gene: TRBD1
j_gene: TRBJ2-2

CDR3aa: CASSLGQGFGANVLTF
CDR3nt: TGTGCCAGCAGCTTAGGACAGGGCTTTGGGGCCAACGTCCTGACTTTC
abundance: many
v_gene: TRBV7-8
d_gene: TRBD1
j_gene: TRBJ2-6

CDR3aa: CASSTGGNTEAFF
CDR3nt: TGTGCCAGCAGTACAGGGGGCAACACTGAAGCTTTCTTT
abundance: many
v_gene: TRBV7-2
d_gene: TRBD1
j_gene: TRBJ1-1

CDR3aa: CASSSYRLTF
CDR3nt: TGTGCCAGCAGCTCGTACCGGTTGACGTTT
abundance: many
v_gene: TRBV7-2
d_gene: NA
j_gene: TRBJ2-3

CDR3aa: CASSSGNSNTEAFF
CDR3nt: TGTGCCAGCAGCTCAGGGAATTCGAACACTGAAGCTTTCTTT
abundance: many
v_gene: TRBV7-2
d_gene: NA
j_gene: TRBJ1-1

CDR3aa: CASRRTGGVTGELFF
CDR3nt: TGTGCCAGCAGACGGACAGGGGGCGTCACCGGGGAGCTGTTTTTT
abundance: many
v_gene: TRBV6-2/TRBV6-3
d_gene: TRBD1
j_gene: TRBJ2-2

CDR3aa: CASALSGQVGNEQYF
CDR3nt: TGTGCCAGCGCTCTGTCGGGGCAGGTTGGTAACGAGCAGTACTTC
abundance: NA
v_gene: TRBV2
d_gene: NA
j_gene: TRBJ2-7

CDR3aa: CASSLAVINEQFF
CDR3nt: TGTGCCAGCAGCTTAGCGGTAATCAATGAGCAGTTCTTC
abundance: many
v_gene: TRBV7-2
d_gene: NA
j_gene: TRBJ2-1

CDR3aa: CASSLGAEADNEQFF
CDR3nt: TGTGCCAGCAGCTTAGGGGCGGAAGCAGACAATGAGCAGTTTTTC
abundance: NA
v_gene: TRBV7-9
d_gene: NA
j_gene: TRBJ2-1

CDR3aa: CASSMPFRDTQYF
CDR3nt: TGTGCCAGCAGTATGCCGTTTCGAGATACGCAGTATTTT
abundance: many
v_gene: TRBV6-2/TRBV6-3
d_gene: NA
j_gene: TRBJ2-3

CDR3aa: CATSNPGVSYEQYF
CDR3nt: TGTGCCACCAGCAACCCAGGCGTCTCCTACGAGCAGTACTTC
abundance: many
v_gene: TRBV15
d_gene: NA
j_gene: TRBJ2-7

CDR3aa: CASSEMGTAKSEAFF
CDR3nt: TGCGCCAGCAGTGAAATGGGGACAGCTAAATCTGAAGCTTTCTTT
abundance: few
v_gene: TRBV5-1
d_gene: TRBD1
j_gene: TRBJ1-1

CDR3aa: CSVEPQGTDQETQYF
CDR3nt: TGCAGCGTTGAGCCCCAAGGGACAGATCAAGAGACCCAGTACTTC
abundance: few
v_gene: TRBV29-1
d_gene: TRBD1
j_gene: TRBJ2-5

CDR3aa: CASSLDRNTGELFF
CDR3nt: TGCGCCAGCAGCTTGGACAGGAACACCGGGGAGCTGTTTTTT
abundance: NA
v_gene: TRBV5-1
d_gene: NA
j_gene: TRBJ2-2

CDR3aa: CASRQTSLQQGNQPQHF
CDR3nt: TGTGCCAGCAGACAAACTTCCCTCCAACAGGGCAATCAGCCCCAGCATTTT
abundance: many
v_gene: TRBV7-2
d_gene: NA
j_gene: TRBJ1-5

CDR3aa: CSVVRGQDETQYF
CDR3nt: TGCAGCGTTGTACGGGGGCAGGACGAGACCCAGTACTTC
abundance: many
v_gene: TRBV29-1
d_gene: NA
j_gene: TRBJ2-5

CDR3aa: CSARGGGGQPQHF
CDR3nt: TGCAGTGCTAGAGGGGGTGGTGGTCAGCCCCAGCATTTT
abundance: many
v_gene: TRBV20-1
d_gene: NA
j_gene: TRBJ1-5

CDR3aa: CAIKGTENTEAFF
CDR3nt: TGTGCCATCAAAGGGACGGAGAACACTGAAGCTTTCTTT
abundance: many
v_gene: TRBV10-3
d_gene: NA
j_gene: TRBJ1-1

CDR3aa: CASSSQPGLGYNSPLHF
CDR3nt: TGTGCCAGCAGTTCCCAACCGGGCTTGGGTTATAATTCACCCCTCCACTTT
abundance: many
v_gene: TRBV27
d_gene: NA
j_gene: TRBJ1-6

CDR3aa: CAIRPGTGDGYTF
CDR3nt: TGTGCCATCCGACCAGGGACAGGGGATGGCTACACCTTC
abundance: NA
v_gene: TRBV2
d_gene: TRBD1
j_gene: TRBJ1-2

CDR3aa: CASSSRSGNGELFF
CDR3nt: TGTGCCAGCAGCTCTAGGTCGGGGAACGGGGAGCTGTTTTTT
abundance: many
v_gene: TRBV5-8
d_gene: NA
j_gene: TRBJ2-2

CDR3aa: CASSLTGGYTDTQYF
CDR3nt: TGTGCCAGCAGCTTAACGGGGGGGTACACAGATACGCAGTATTTT
abundance: many
v_gene: TRBV7-3
d_gene: TRBD2
j_gene: TRBJ2-3

CDR3aa: CASSLELAGGPFSYEQYF
CDR3nt: TGTGCCAGCAGCTTAGAACTAGCGGGGGGCCCCTTCTCCTACGAGCAGTACTTC
abundance: few
v_gene: TRBV7-9
d_gene: TRBD2
j_gene: TRBJ2-7

CDR3aa: CSASDGFFYGYTF
CDR3nt: TGCAGTGCCAGCGACGGGTTTTTCTATGGCTACACCTTC
abundance: many
v_gene: TRBV20-1
d_gene: NA
j_gene: TRBJ1-2

CDR3aa: CATGLGPSNTEAFF
CDR3nt: TGTGCCACCGGTCTGGGGCCCTCGAACACTGAAGCTTTCTTT
abundance: many
v_gene: TRBV19
d_gene: NA
j_gene: TRBJ1-1

CDR3aa: CASSQDRGAYSPLHF
CDR3nt: TGTGCCAGCAGCCAAGATCGGGGGGCATATTCACCCCTCCACTTT
abundance: many
v_gene: TRBV14
d_gene: NA
j_gene: TRBJ1-6

CDR3aa: CSARDRGAHRQPQHF
CDR3nt: TGCAGTGCTAGAGATAGGGGGGCACATCGTCAGCCCCAGCATTTT
abundance: many
v_gene: TRBV20-1
d_gene: NA
j_gene: TRBJ1-5

CDR3aa: CASSSGWTGFTDTQYF
CDR3nt: TGCGCCAGTAGCTCTGGCTGGACAGGATTCACAGATACGCAGTATTTT
abundance: NA
v_gene: TRBV5-1
d_gene: TRBD1
j_gene: TRBJ2-3

CDR3aa: CSAHQSTGELFF
CDR3nt: TGCAGCGCCCACCAGAGCACCGGGGAGCTGTTTTTT
abundance: many
v_gene: TRBV29-1
d_gene: NA
j_gene: TRBJ2-2

CDR3aa: CSVERLADQETQYF
CDR3nt: TGCAGCGTTGAACGGCTAGCGGACCAAGAGACCCAGTACTTC
abundance: NA
v_gene: TRBV29-1
d_gene: TRBD2
j_gene: TRBJ2-5

CDR3aa: CASSPPGRSYEQYF
CDR3nt: TGTGCCAGCAGCCCCCCCGGACGGTCCTACGAGCAGTACTTC
abundance: many
v_gene: TRBV11-2
d_gene: NA
j_gene: TRBJ2-7

CDR3aa: CASSQSINRLPNYGYTF
CDR3nt: TGCGCCAGCAGTCAATCGATTAACAGACTCCCTAACTATGGCTACACCTTC
abundance: many
v_gene: TRBV23-1
d_gene: NA
j_gene: TRBJ1-2

CDR3aa: CASRTTGQGNTEAFF
CDR3nt: TGTGCCAGCAGGACCACCGGACAGGGGAACACTGAAGCTTTCTTT
abundance: many
v_gene: TRBV7-2
d_gene: TRBD1
j_gene: TRBJ1-1

CDR3aa: CASSYSRANEQFF
CDR3nt: TGTGCCAGCAGTTACTCGAGGGCAAATGAGCAGTTCTTC
abundance: many
v_gene: TRBV6-2/TRBV6-3
d_gene: NA
j_gene: TRBJ2-1